This is a list of T cell receptor beta chains from one sample in a study of T cell changes during pregnancy in multiple sclerosis. Some clones are missing from TCRdb's copy, which holds only in-frame ones; the method was immunoSEQ multiplex PCR. The sample lists 70,000 to 75,000 clones, approximately 92% occurring once. This material consisted of peripheral blood, taken before pregnancy. The receptors shown here come from a female donor with multiple sclerosis, enrolled in a pregnancy study. The CDR3 runs from the conserved cysteine through the conserved F or W. Each record gives: clone size, J gene, D gene, V gene, CDR3 DNA, CDR3 protein. The D gene is left open where the match is weak. Clone size is not always given. Where it is, it says once, few, many or a class for expanded clones.

NA,TRBJ2-7,TRBD1,TRBV5-5,TGTGCCAGCAGCTTCCGGACAGGGGGTCCCTACGAGCAGTACTTC,CASSFRTGGPYEQYF
NA,TRBJ1-2,TRBD1,TRBV29-1,TGCAGCGTCCAACAGGGGGCGGCTAACTATGGCTACACCTTC,CSVQQGAANYGYTF
NA,TRBJ1-2,TRBD1,TRBV5-4,TGTGCCAGCAGCCCGCCGGGACAGCGGTCTAACTATGGCTACACCTTC,CASSPPGQRSNYGYTF
NA,TRBJ2-1,TRBD2,TRBV7-3,TGTGCCAGCAGCTTAGGTCCCATGTTAGCGGGAGCCTACAATGAGCAGTTCTTC,CASSLGPMLAGAYNEQFF
NA,TRBJ2-7,TRBD2,TRBV2,TGTGCCAATTTGAGACTAGCGGGATCCTACGAGCAGTACTTC,CANLRLAGSYEQYF
NA,TRBJ2-7,TRBD2,TRBV4-1,TGCGCCAGCAGCCAAGATGGCAGCGGGAGCTCCTACGAGCAGTACTTC,CASSQDGSGSSYEQYF
NA,TRBJ2-5,NA,TRBV30,TGTGCCTGGGACTCGTCCCAAGAGACCCAGTACTTC,CAWDSSQETQYF
NA,TRBJ2-5,NA,TRBV5-1,TGCGCCAGCAGCTTGGGTGGTCAGGGGTTACAAGAGACCCAGTACTTC,CASSLGGQGLQETQYF
NA,TRBJ2-7,TRBD2,TRBV28,TGTGCCAGCCATCCCGGCGGGAGTGAGACCGAGCAGTACTTC,CASHPGGSETEQYF
few,TRBJ1-5,NA,TRBV6-6,TGTGCCAGCAGCCCCCTAACTCAGCCCCAGCATTTT,CASSPLTQPQHF